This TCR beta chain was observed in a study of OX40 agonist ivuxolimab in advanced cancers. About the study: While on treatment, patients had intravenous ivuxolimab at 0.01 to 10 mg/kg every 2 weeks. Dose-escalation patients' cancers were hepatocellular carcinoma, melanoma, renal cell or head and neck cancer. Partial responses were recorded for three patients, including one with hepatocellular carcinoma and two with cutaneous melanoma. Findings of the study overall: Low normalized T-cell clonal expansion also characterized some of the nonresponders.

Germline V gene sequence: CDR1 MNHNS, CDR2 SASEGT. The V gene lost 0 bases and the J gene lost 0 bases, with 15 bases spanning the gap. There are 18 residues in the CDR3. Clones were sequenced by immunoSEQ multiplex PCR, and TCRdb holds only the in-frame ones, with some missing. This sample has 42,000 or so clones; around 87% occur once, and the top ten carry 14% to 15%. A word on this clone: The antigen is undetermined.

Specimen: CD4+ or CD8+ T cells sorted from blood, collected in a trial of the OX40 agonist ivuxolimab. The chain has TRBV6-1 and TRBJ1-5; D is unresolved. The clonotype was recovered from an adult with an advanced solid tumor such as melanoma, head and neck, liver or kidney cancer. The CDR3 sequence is CASSEAPGWEYSNQPQHF. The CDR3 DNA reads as TGTGCCAGCAGTGAAGCCCCCGGCTGGGAGTATAGCAATCAGCCCCAGCATTTT.